This T cell receptor beta chain was observed in a study of radiation and T cells in renal cell carcinoma. Points on this clone: What it recognizes is unknown.

Produced via immunoSEQ multiplex PCR; TCRdb's table is partial and in-frame only. This sample has 100,000 to 150,000 clones, with roughly four fifths found just once. Study-wide results and limits: Baseline intratumoral clonotype presence is unknown without pretreatment biopsies. In blood, top tumor clones expanded by 2 weeks, shrinking by 4.

This CDR3 has 16 amino acids. The junction had 8 bases not matched to a gene; V was cut back by 2 bases and J by 5 bases. Germline assignment: CDR1 SNHLY and CDR2 FYNNEI. Noted time point: baseline pretreatment blood. Treatment meaning: 15 Gy SBRT to primary tumor, nephrectomy 4 weeks later. Blood was sampled at baseline, 2 weeks and 4 weeks after SBRT. The patient's renal cell carcinoma had clear cell pathology. The receptor was derived from a woman aged 60 to 75 with renal cell carcinoma. The chain joins TRBV2 to TRBJ2-1; 8 positions agree with TRBD1. The sample consisted of blood, taken from a patient whose treatment included radiotherapy and nephrectomy. The CDR3 is CASSEKDRVVDNEQFF. Here the CDR3 DNA reads TGTGCCAGCAGTGAAAAGGACAGGGTCGTGGACAATGAGCAGTTCTTC.